This TCR beta chain was profiled in a study of T cells after yellow fever vaccination. Study-level points and caveats: FACS-sorted repertoires might harbor abundant contaminating clonotypes from the bulk population.

Germline-derived CDR1 and CDR2 are KGHSH and LQKENI. Trimming stripped 3 bases from V and 0 bases from J, with 7 bases between. The length of the CDR3 is 14 residues. This clonotype has only a few counts. A process of 5'RACE template switching, which added a universal primer site and UMIs, was used to make TCR cDNA. In TCRdb, the 5' RACE reads were re-called with MiXCR into one record per CDR3 protein. The sample lists approximately 85,000 distinct CDR3 sequences, approximately 12% occurring once. The chain has TRBV18 and TRBJ2-3; no clear D gene. The input for sequencing was CD8+ T cells not binding an NS4B(214-222) dextramer, sorted from PBMCs, taken approximately 22 days after the first yellow fever vaccination. The origin of this receptor is a man younger than 30 who received the YFV17D yellow fever vaccine. The CDR3 sequence: CASSPFDSTDTQYF. The CDR3 nucleotides read TGTGCCAGCTCACCTTTTGACAGCACAGATACGCAGTATTTT.